Listed below are T cell receptor beta chains from one sample, sequenced in a study of blood T cell repertoires in COVID-19. Profiling relied on immunoSEQ multiplex PCR, and the TCRdb table lists in-frame clones only, not all of them. The sample records around 140,000 clones, around 84% being singletons. The sequenced sample was PBMCs or T cells enriched from blood (not recorded which). These receptors were obtained from a man in his forties or fifties with acute COVID-19. Both conserved end residues are part of each CDR3. D genes are given only for firm matches. Some rows have no size entry. The others give once, few or many, or a class for an expanded clone.

TRBJ2-1 TRBV12-3/TRBV12-4 NA NA CASSLRSDNEQFF TGTGCCAGCAGTCTTCGTAGCGACAATGAGCAGTTCTTC
TRBJ1-2 TRBV5-1 NA NA CASSLGQNYGYTF TGCGCCAGCAGCTTGGGACAGAACTATGGCTACACCTTC
TRBJ2-3 TRBV5-1 TRBD2 NA CASSLGLAFSTDTQYF TGCGCCAGCAGCTTAGGACTAGCGTTCAGCACAGATACGCAGTATTTT
TRBJ2-7 TRBV18 NA NA CASSPADSYEQYF TGTGCCAGCTCACCGGCGGACAGTTACGAGCAGTACTTC
TRBJ1-2 TRBV15 TRBD1 NA CATSRGGTEYFQAYGYTF TGTGCCACCAGCAGAGGGGGGACAGAATATTTTCAAGCCTATGGCTACACCTTC
TRBJ1-1 TRBV18 NA NA CASSTAGGTEAFF TGTGCCAGCTCAACCGCCGGAGGGACTGAAGCTTTCTTT
TRBJ2-2 TRBV20-1 TRBD1 few CSASRGTANTGELFF TGCAGTGCTAGTCGTGGGACAGCGAACACCGGGGAGCTGTTTTTT
TRBJ1-3 TRBV2 NA NA CASIGQTGNTIYF TGTGCCAGCATAGGACAGACGGGAAACACCATATATTTT
TRBJ1-6 TRBV16 TRBD1 NA CASSPFQDREDSPLHF TGTGCCAGCAGCCCCTTTCAGGACAGGGAGGATTCACCCCTCCACTTT
TRBJ1-2 TRBV7-9 TRBD1 NA CASSLTAGGIYGYTF TGTGCCAGCAGCCTAACCGCAGGGGGCATCTATGGCTACACCTTC